The source of this T cell receptor beta chain is a study of blood T cell repertoires in COVID-19. Across the whole study: Specimens from acute and convalescent COVID-19 originated in the United States, Italy and Spain.

Participant ages covered roughly 18 to 89 years across 20 to 25 US areas. Assignment of participants to cohorts was predicated upon participant-reported clinical history. This clone was counted only a few times. As originally analysed: Using reference gene primer amplification, nucleated cell counts were estimated. The method was immunoSEQ multiplex PCR; TCRdb's version includes in-frame clones alone and lacks a portion of them. That table is the source of V, J and clone size, and D and trimming were worked out from the DNA. The table includes fewer than 200,000 clones, about four fifths detected once. Germline CDR1 and CDR2: LNHDA and SQIVND (reference sequence). V was cut by 4 bases and J by 3 bases, with 12 bases left in between. The CDR3 sequence is 14 residues long.

The receptor's source is a woman between 50 and 59 years old in a cohort exposed to, infected with or recovered from COVID-19 (not recorded which). The specimen was PBMCs or T cells enriched from blood (not recorded which). V usage is TRBV19 and J usage is TRBJ1-2; D might be TRBD1 (5 bases). The CDR3 loop is CASSNQGFYYGYTF. CDR3 bases: TGTGCCAGTAGTAACCAGGGATTCTACTATGGCTACACCTTC.